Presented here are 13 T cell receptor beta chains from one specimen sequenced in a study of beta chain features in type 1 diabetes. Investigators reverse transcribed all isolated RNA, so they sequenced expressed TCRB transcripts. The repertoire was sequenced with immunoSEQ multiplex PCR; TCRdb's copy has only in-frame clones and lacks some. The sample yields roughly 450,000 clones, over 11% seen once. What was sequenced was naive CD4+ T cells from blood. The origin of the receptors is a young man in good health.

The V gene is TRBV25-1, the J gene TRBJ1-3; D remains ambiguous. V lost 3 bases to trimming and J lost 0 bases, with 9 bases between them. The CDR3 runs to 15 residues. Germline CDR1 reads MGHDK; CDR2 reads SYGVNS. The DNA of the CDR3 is TGTGCCAGCAGTGACACAAGGACCTCTGGAAACACCATATATTTT. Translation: CASSDTRTSGNTIYF. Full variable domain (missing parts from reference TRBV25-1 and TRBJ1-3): EADIYQTPRYLVIGTGKKITLECSQTMGHDKMYWYQQDPGMELHLIHYSYGVNSTEKGDLSSESTVSRIRTEHFPLTLESARPSHTSQYLCASSDTRTSGNTIYFGEGSWLTVV.

Written as DNA, the CDR3 is TGTGCCTGGAGTCCCGCCGGGGAGACCCAGTACTTC. The encoded protein is CAWSPAGETQYF. This chain links TRBV30 with TRBJ2-5; unclear D gene. Germline V gene data show CDR1 as GTSNPN and CDR2 as SVGIG (reference sequence). V was pared by 2 bases and J by 5 bases, with 9 bases between. This CDR3 comprises 12 residues.

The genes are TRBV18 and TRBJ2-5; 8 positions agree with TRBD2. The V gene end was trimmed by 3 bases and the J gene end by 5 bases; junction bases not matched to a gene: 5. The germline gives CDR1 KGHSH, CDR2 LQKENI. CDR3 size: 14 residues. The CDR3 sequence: CASSPAGGGETQYF. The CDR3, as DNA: TGTGCCAGCTCACCTGCGGGAGGCGGGGAGACCCAGTACTTC.

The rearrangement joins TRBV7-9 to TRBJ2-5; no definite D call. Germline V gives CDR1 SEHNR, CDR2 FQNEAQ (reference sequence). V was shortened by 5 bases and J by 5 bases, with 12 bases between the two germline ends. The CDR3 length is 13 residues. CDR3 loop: CASSLRSGETQYF. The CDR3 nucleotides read TGTGCCAGCAGCCTACGCTCCGGGGAGACCCAGTACTTC.

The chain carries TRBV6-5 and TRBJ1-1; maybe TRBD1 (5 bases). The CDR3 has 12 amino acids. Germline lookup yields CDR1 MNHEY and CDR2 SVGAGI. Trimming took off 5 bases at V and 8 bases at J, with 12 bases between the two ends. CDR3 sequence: CASSPGPGEAFF. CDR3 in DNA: TGTGCCAGCAGTCCGGGGCCTGGGGAAGCTTTCTTT.

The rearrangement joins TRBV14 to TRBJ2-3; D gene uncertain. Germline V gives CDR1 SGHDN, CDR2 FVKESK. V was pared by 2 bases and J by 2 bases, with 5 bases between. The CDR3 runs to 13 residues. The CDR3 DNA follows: TGTGCCAGCAGCCAACAGCCCACAGATACGCAGTATTTT. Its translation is CASSQQPTDTQYF.

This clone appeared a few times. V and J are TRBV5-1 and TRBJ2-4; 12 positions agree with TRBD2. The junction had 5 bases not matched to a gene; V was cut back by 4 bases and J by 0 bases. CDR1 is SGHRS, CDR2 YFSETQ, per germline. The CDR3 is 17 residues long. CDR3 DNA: TGCGCCAGCAGCCGGACTAGCGGGACACTAGCCAAAAACATTCAGTACTTC. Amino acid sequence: CASSRTSGTLAKNIQYF.

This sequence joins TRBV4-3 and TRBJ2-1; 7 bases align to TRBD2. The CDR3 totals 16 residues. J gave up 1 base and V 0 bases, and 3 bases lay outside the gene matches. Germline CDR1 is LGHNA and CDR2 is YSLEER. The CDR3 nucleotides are TGCGCCAGCAGCCAAGATTCCGGGGGGTCCTACAATGAGCAGTTCTTC. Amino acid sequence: CASSQDSGGSYNEQFF.

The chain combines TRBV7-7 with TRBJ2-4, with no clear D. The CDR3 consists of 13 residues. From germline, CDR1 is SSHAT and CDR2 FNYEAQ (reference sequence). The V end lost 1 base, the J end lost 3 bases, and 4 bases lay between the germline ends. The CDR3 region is CASSLDGKNIQYF. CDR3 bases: TGTGCCAGCAGCTTAGACGGCAAAAACATTCAGTACTTC.

CDR3: CASNPPAPGGTEAFF. The CDR3, as DNA: TGTGCCAGCAACCCCCCCGCCCCAGGGGGGACTGAAGCTTTCTTT. The genes are TRBV14 and TRBJ1-1, with 7 bases lining up with TRBD1. Trimming at V came to 7 bases and at J to 5 bases, leaving 13 bases not matched to a gene. The V gene's germline CDR1 is SGHDN and CDR2 FVKESK. This CDR3 has 15 amino acids.

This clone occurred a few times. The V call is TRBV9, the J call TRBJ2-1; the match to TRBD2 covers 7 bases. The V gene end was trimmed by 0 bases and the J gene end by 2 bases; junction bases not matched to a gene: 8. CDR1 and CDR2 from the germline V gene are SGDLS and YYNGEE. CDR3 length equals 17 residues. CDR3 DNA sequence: TGTGCCAGCAGCGTAGGCGGGGGAGCGGTGACCTACAATGAGCAGTTCTTC. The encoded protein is CASSVGGGAVTYNEQFF.

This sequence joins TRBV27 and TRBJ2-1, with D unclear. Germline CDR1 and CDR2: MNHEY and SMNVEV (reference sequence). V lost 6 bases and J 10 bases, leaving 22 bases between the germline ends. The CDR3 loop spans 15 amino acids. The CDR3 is CASRYGWALGYEQFF. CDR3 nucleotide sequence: TGTGCCAGCAGATACGGTTGGGCTTTAGGGTACGAGCAGTTCTTC.

The CDR3 protein is CASRPDREWNEQFF. As DNA, the CDR3 is TGTGCCAGCAGACCAGACAGGGAGTGGAATGAGCAGTTCTTC. The chain carries TRBV5-4 and TRBJ2-1; 7 positions match TRBD1. V trimming: 5 bases; J trimming: 7 bases; junction bases outside the gene matches: 9. The CDR3 runs 14 residues. Germline CDR1 is SGHNT and CDR2 is YYREEE (reference sequence). Complete variable domain (other parts from reference TRBV5-4 and TRBJ2-1): ETGVTQSPTHLIKTRGQQVTLRCSSQSGHNTVSWYQQALGQGPQFIFQYYREEENGRGNFPPRFSGLQFPNYSSELNVNALELDDSALYLCASRPDREWNEQFFGPGTRLTVL.